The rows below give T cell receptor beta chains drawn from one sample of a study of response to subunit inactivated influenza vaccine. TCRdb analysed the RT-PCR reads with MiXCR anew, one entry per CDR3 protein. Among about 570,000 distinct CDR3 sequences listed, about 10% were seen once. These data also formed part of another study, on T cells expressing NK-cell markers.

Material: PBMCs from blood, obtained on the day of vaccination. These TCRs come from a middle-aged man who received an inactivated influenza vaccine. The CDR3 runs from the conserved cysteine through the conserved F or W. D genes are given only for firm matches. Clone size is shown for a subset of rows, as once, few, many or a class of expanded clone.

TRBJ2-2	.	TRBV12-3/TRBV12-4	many	CASSLGRTGELFF	TGCGCCAGCAGCTTGGGACGTACCGGGGAGCTGTTTTTT
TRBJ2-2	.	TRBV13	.	CASSLVPGFSDTGELFF	TGTGCCAGCAGCTTGGTTCCAGGGTTTTCGGACACCGGGGAGCTGTTTTTT
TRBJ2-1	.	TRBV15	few	CATSRDRGQSYNEQFF	TGTGCCACCAGCAGAGATCGGGGGCAGTCCTACAATGAGCAGTTCTTC
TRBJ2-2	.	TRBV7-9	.	CASSSRKSGPGELFF	TGTGCCAGCAGCTCCCGAAAATCAGGGCCCGGGGAGCTGTTTTTT
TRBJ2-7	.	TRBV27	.	CASRPIGIGLNGHEQYF	TGTGCCAGCAGACCGATAGGCATCGGGCTTAACGGACACGAGCAGTACTTC
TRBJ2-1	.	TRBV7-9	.	CASSLFAGLGHNEQFF	TGTGCCAGCAGCTTGTTCGCGGGGCTAGGGCACAATGAGCAGTTCTTC
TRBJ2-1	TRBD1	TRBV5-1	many	CASKLGQAAGNNEQFF	TGCGCCAGCAAACTTGGACAGGCGGCTGGTAACAATGAGCAGTTCTTC
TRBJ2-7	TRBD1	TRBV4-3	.	CASSPEGAGEEQYF	TGCGCCAGCAGCCCCGAGGGGGCAGGGGAAGAGCAGTACTTC
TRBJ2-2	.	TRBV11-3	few	CASKNRDTGELFF	TGTGCCAGCAAAAACAGGGACACCGGGGAGCTGTTTTTT
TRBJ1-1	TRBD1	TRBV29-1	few	CSVQDRSKNTEAFF	TGCAGCGTTCAGGACAGGTCTAAGAACACTGAAGCTTTCTTT
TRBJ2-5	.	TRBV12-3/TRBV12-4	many	CASRKIGHLETQYF	TGTGCCAGCAGAAAAATTGGACACTTAGAGACCCAGTACTTC
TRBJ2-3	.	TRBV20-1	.	CSAQWQEGGADTQYF	TGCAGTGCCCAGTGGCAGGAGGGCGGGGCAGATACGCAGTATTTT
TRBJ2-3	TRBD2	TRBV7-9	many	CASSPWRLAGFTDTQYF	TGTGCCAGCAGCCCATGGAGACTAGCGGGTTTTACAGATACGCAGTATTTT
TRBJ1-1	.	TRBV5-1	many	CASSFSRDTEAFF	TGTGCCAGCAGCTTTTCGAGGGACACTGAAGCTTTCTTT
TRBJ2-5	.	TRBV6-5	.	CASSYSAGRTQYF	TGTGCCAGCAGTTACTCGGCAGGGAGAACCCAGTACTTC
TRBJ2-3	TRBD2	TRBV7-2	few	CASSFLAGGPSTDTQYF	TGTGCCAGCAGCTTCCTAGCGGGAGGGCCAAGCACAGATACGCAGTATTTT
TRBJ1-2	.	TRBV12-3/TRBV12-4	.	CAIRRAVNYGYTF	TGTGCCATCCGGAGAGCGGTCAACTATGGCTACACCTTC
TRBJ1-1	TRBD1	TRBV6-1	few	CASKQTGDPSNTEAFF	TGTGCCAGCAAACAGACAGGGGATCCTTCGAACACTGAAGCTTTCTTT
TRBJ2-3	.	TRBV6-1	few	CASSLAGGTQDTQYF	TGTGCCAGCAGCCTGGCAGGCGGTACACAAGATACGCAGTATTTT
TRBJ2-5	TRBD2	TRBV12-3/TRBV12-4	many	CASSFSGGRQETQYF	TGTGCCAGCAGTTTCTCGGGAGGACGTCAAGAGACCCAGTACTTC
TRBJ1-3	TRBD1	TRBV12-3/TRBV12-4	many	CASRRTGQPSGNTIYF	TGTGCCAGCAGGAGAACGGGACAGCCTTCTGGAAACACCATATATTTT
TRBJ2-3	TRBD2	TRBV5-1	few	CASRMRGVADTQYF	TGCGCCAGCAGGATGCGGGGGGTGGCAGATACGCAGTATTTT
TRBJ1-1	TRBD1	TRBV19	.	CASSMGQGTTNTEAFF	TGTGCCAGTAGTATGGGACAGGGTACAACTAACACTGAAGCTTTCTTT
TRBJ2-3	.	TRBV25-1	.	CASSETLASTDTQYF	TGTGCCAGCAGTGAAACCCTAGCGAGCACAGATACGCAGTATTTT
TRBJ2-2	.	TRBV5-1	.	CASRVSAGTNTGELFF	TGCGCCAGCAGAGTATCAGCAGGGACGAACACCGGGGAGCTGTTTTTT
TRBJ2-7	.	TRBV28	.	CASKHSSYEQYF	TGTGCCAGCAAACATAGCTCCTACGAGCAGTACTTC
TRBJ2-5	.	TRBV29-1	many	CSVAEGSPHFF	.
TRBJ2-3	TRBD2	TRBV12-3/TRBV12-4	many	CASSLGRTSGSTDTQYF	TGTGCCAGCAGTTTAGGCCGGACTAGCGGTAGCACAGATACGCAGTATTTT
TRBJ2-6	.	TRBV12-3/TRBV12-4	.	CASSLTNSGANVLTF	TGTGCCAGCAGTCTGACTAACTCTGGGGCCAACGTCCTGACTTTC
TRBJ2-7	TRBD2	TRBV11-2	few	CASSPDRGRTSGKLYEQYF	TGTGCCAGCAGCCCTGACAGGGGACGGACTAGCGGGAAGCTCTACGAGCAGTACTTC
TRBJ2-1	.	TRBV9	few	CASSVEGLFYNEQFF	TGTGCCAGCAGCGTAGAGGGATTGTTTTACAATGAGCAGTTCTTC